This entry is about one TCR beta chain. This clone's antigen is unknown. Within one base of it there is no much larger clone, and no base qualities were kept. Enrolling through a virtual design, the prospective study's participants ranged in age from roughly 18 to 90 years and lived across more than 20 United States geographic areas. To assign participants to cohorts, the prospective study relied on clinical history that participants themselves reported in a screening survey and a study questionnaire. ImmuneRACE Cohort 3 recovered participants were defined by two consecutive negative NP/OP PCR tests, healthcare professional clearance, or symptom resolution. Mobile phlebotomists in the prospective study collected whole blood, serum and a nasopharyngeal or oropharyngeal swab from every participant. Prospective study participants could optionally give additional blood draws and questionnaires over an approximately two-month period. Prospective study blood samples were shipped either frozen or at room temperature before DNA extraction.

These data belong to a study of blood T cell repertoires in COVID-19 (dated by TCRdb to the early 2020s). With respect to the entire study: Collaborator samples came from the United States, Italy and Spain and covered acute and convalescent phases of COVID-19. The sample metadata nearly always contained a de-identified subject ID, COVID-19 status, age in years and sex. The material from the prospective study consisted of cDNA or gDNA derived from T cells, B-cell-depleted T cells, or PBMCs. The repertoires were made available in a free public database intended to serve as a resource for research on the immune response to SARS-CoV-2. Subjects who had been exposed to COVID-19, were actively infected with it, or had recovered from it provided the deeply sampled blood TCRbeta repertoires that made up the dataset. Samples came from the ongoing ImmuneRACE study (first 160 participants) plus 1,254 subjects from 6 global collaborators. Where available, HLA class I and class II types were taken from metadata supplied by the sample provider and were not determined by assay-based typing. Study-wide findings and limitations: Clinical and demographic metadata were provided uncurated, with the amount varying by source and participant.

TCRbeta CDR3 regions were amplified from genomic DNA by means of the immunoSEQ Assay, a bias-controlled multiplex PCR. The study's processing was this. The number of nucleated cells in each sample was estimated by amplification of reference gene primers within the assay. Sequence reads were collapsed and filtered to measure the absolute abundance of every unique TCRbeta CDR3 rearrangement. For each sample, productive Simpson clonality was calculated as the square root of Simpson's diversity index over productive rearrangements. TCRdb took over this immuneACCESS table, retaining in-frame rearrangements with V and J assigned. Such tables are incomplete; in checked studies, under half of the missing clones stem from an unresolved V gene, and the remainder is unexplained. V, J and clone size are taken as reported in that table, and D and trimming were inferred from the DNA itself. The sample yields 150,000 to 250,000 clones; 80% to 85% were counted once. The ten largest clones represent 6% to 8% of the sample.

The CDR3 covers 15 residues, taking in both the cysteine and the phenylalanine. CDR3 DNA is the only sequence kept; it has 45 bases, read in frame from the first base. From a lookup of the germline V gene, CDR1 and CDR2 are SGDLS and YYNGEE. Clipping removes 4 bases from V and 3 bases from J, with 8 as the unmatched junction base count. The receptor comes from a man aged 35-49 years who had recovered from COVID-19. In this chain, TRBV9 is recombined with TRBJ1-1, with 8 junctional bases fitting TRBD1. Sequenced: PBMCs or T cells enriched from blood (not recorded which). The CDR3 region has the sequence CASSPRTGSYTEAFF. The nucleotide sequence is TGTGCCAGCAGCCCTAGGACAGGGTCATACACTGAAGCTTTCTTT.